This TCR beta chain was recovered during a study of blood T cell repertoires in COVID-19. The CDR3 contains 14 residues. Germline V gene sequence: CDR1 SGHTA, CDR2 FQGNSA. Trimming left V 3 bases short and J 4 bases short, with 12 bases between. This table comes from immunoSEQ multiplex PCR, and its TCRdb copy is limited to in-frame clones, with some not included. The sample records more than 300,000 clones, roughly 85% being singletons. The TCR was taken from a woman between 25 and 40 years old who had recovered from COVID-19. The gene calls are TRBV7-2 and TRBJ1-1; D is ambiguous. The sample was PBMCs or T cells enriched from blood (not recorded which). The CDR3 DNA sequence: TGTGCCAGCAGCTTCCGAGAAAAGAGCACTGAAGCTTTCTTT. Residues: CASSFREKSTEAFF.